This TCR beta chain originates from a study of cytomegalovirus exposure and HLA in healthy donors. 13 Jbeta primers and 60 Vbeta primers were used for the PCR. Only in-frame clones appear in the TCRdb table, and some are missing; sequencing was by immunoSEQ multiplex PCR. Of 60,000 or so clones in the sample, 65% to 85% were seen once. CDR1 SGHAT and CDR2 FQDESV come from the germline V gene (reference sequence). This CDR3 region has 17 residues. The V and J ends lost 3 bases and 4 bases, in that order; junction bases with no gene match: 14. The sample consisted of PBMCs. The receptor's source is a female donor in good health and CMV-seronegative. This chain joins TRBV11-1 and TRBJ1-1; 7 nucleotides match TRBD1. The CDR3 DNA reads as TGTGCCAGCAGCTTTCCTACGGCAGGGGGAGGTAGCACTGAAGCTTTCTTT. Protein sequence: CASSFPTAGGGSTEAFF.